This TCR beta chain was observed in a study of cytomegalovirus exposure and HLA in healthy donors. The study ran its PCR with 60 Vbeta and 13 Jbeta primers. Clones were read by immunoSEQ multiplex PCR, and TCRdb kept only the in-frame ones, dropping some. This table holds about 53,000 clones. The CDR3 spans 13 residues. Between the trimmed V and J ends, which lost 11 bases and 4 bases, there was a span of 17 bases. Germline CDR1 and CDR2: MGHDK and SYGVNS. A word on this clone: Its antigen is undetermined.

Findings of the study overall: A missense DCLRE1C variant was associated with V- and J-gene trimming of TCR beta chains in a later analysis, and an independent cohort replicated the association.

Input material: PBMCs. V usage is TRBV25-1 and J usage is TRBJ1-1, with D possibly TRBD1 on 5 matching bases. This sequence originates from a man aged 18-30 years in good health and CMV-seropositive. The CDR3 sequence is CASRRGGGTEAFF. The CDR3 nucleotides are TGTGCCTCCCGGCGGGGCGGCGGCACTGAAGCTTTCTTT.